This passage covers 21 T cell receptor beta chains from one sample sequenced in a study of blood T cells in healthy people across ages. It was with a sample-barcoded 5' primer and a J-beta primer mix that a second PCR of roughly 7 to 12 cycles was run. MiXCR was run by TCRdb on the 5' RACE reads, yielding one entry per CDR3 protein. The sample shows more than 1 million distinct CDR3 sequences, around 43% of them seen only once. The specimen sequenced was blood. The source is a woman aged 55-69 years in good health.

This chain links TRBV29-1 with TRBJ2-3; TRBD2 matches at 9 bases. CDR3 length: 15 amino acids. Per the germline V gene, CDR1 is SQVTM and CDR2 is ANQGSEA. The V gene end was trimmed by 7 bases and the J gene end by 4 bases; junction bases not matched to a gene: 12. The CDR3 DNA follows: TGCAGCGCGCAGCGGGGCGGGAGGGCCCCAGATACGCAGTATTTT. It is translated as CSAQRGGRAPDTQYF.

In nucleotides, the CDR3 is TGTGCCAGCAGTTGGTCCATGAGCTCCTACAATGAGCAGTACTTC. Translating gives CASSWSMSSYNEQYF. This chain links TRBV7-2 with TRBJ2-7; no clear D. This CDR3 spans 15 amino acids. The germline gives CDR1 SGHTA, CDR2 FQGNSA. V was pared by 6 bases and J by 7 bases, with 22 bases between.

The chain recombines TRBV4-1 with TRBJ2-1, with D unresolved. The CDR3 covers 15 residues. The V gene's germline CDR1 is MGHRA and CDR2 YSYEKL. V shed 1 base and J shed 7 bases, with 14 bases lying between them. Written as DNA, the CDR3 is TGCGCCAGCAGCCAAGGGCCATTAACGTGGAATGAGCAGTTCTTC. Translated: CASSQGPLTWNEQFF.

This chain joins TRBV28 and TRBJ1-5; a possible D gene is TRBD1 (6 bases). Germline-derived CDR1 and CDR2 are MDHEN and SYDVKM. Trimming shortened V by 8 bases and J by 0 bases, and 11 bases separated the two germline ends. The CDR3 spans 14 residues. The CDR3 sequence: CASLPDSSNQPQHF. CDR3 in DNA: TGTGCCAGCCTCCCGGACAGTAGCAATCAGCCCCAGCATTTT.

Only one count was recorded for this clonotype. This chain uses TRBV27 with TRBJ2-4; D is possibly TRBD2 (5 bases). The tail of the sequence fits TRBJ2-5 better, so the J call may be wrong. There are 14 residues in the CDR3. Germline V lookup: CDR1 MNHEY, CDR2 SMNVEV (reference sequence). The CDR3 nucleotides are TGTGCCAGCGGTGTATTTACGGGGAAGGAGACCCAGTACTTC. As protein: CASGVFTGKETQYF.

This chain joins TRBV29-1 and TRBJ2-1; maybe TRBD2 (5 bases). The J call could be wrong; TRBJ2-7 is a better fit for the DNA end. Germline V gene lookup returns CDR1 SQVTM and CDR2 ANQGSEA. The CDR3 is 13 residues long. In DNA, the CDR3 is TGCAGCGCCGCTGGGCGGGCCTACAATGAGCAGTACTTC. Encoded protein: CSAAGRAYNEQYF.

This clonotype has just a few counts. At one end the junction does not follow the germline gene, possibly because of a read error. The gene calls are TRBV29-1 and TRBJ2-7, with a possible D match to TRBD1 (7 bases). The CDR3 spans 13 residues. The germline V gene has CDR1 SQVTM and CDR2 ANQGSEA. The CDR3 protein is CSAMPQGGYDQYF. DNA of the CDR3: TGCAGCGCCATGCCCCAGGGGGGCTACGATCAGTACTTC.

The rearrangement joins TRBV20-1 to TRBJ1-2; 7 positions match TRBD1. The CDR3 runs to 14 residues. With 6 bases clipped from V and 1 base from J, the junction kept 8 bases outside the gene matches. The V gene's germline CDR1 is DFQATT and CDR2 SNEGSKA (reference sequence). CDR3 sequence (DNA): TGCAGTGCCACAGGGGACCCTTTTAACTATGGCTACACCTTC. Encoded protein: CSATGDPFNYGYTF.

The rearrangement joins TRBV11-2 to TRBJ1-5; no firm D call. The CDR3 spans 14 residues. The V end lost 6 bases, the J end lost 3 bases, and 12 bases lay between the germline ends. Looked up from germline, CDR1 is SGHAT and CDR2 is FQNNGV. CDR3 DNA sequence: TGTGCCAGCAGTCCCGGGGATAACAATCAGCCCCAGCATTTT. Its protein product is CASSPGDNNQPQHF.

The CDR3 sequence: CSASRPKVGVDGYTF. The CDR3 DNA is TGCAGTGCTAGTCGGCCCAAGGTGGGGGTAGATGGCTACACCTTC. This chain links TRBV20-1 with TRBJ1-2; tentatively, D is TRBD1 (5 bases). The CDR3 consists of 15 residues. V was shortened by 3 bases and J by 6 bases, with 20 bases between the two germline ends. CDR1 is DFQATT and CDR2 is SNEGSKA in the germline V gene (reference sequence).

This clonotype has only a few counts. V is TRBV5-1 and J is TRBJ2-1; 8 bases agree with TRBD2. V lost 0 bases and J lost 2; bases outside the gene matches: 4. CDR3 length: 16 residues. The germline V gene encodes CDR1 SGHRS and CDR2 YFSETQ. The CDR3 DNA reads TGCGCCAGCAGCTTGGGGGGTAGCGGGGCCTACAATGAGCAGTTCTTC. It yields the protein CASSLGGSGAYNEQFF.

In its sample, this clonotype was seen a few times. This may be a read error, as it is one base from a much larger clone. The DNA for the CDR3 is TGTGCCAGCAGTCCCACCGGACTTCAATACCTGGGCGAGCAGTACTTC. It yields the protein CASSPTGLQYLGEQYF. The chain combines TRBV12-3 or TRBV12-4 with TRBJ2-5, with a weak D call TRBD2 (5 bases). The J call may be incorrect, as the DNA end agrees better with TRBJ2-7. The CDR3 has 16 amino acids.

This sequence joins TRBV28 and TRBJ1-1; D not resolved. V was shortened by 4 bases and J by 0 bases, with 9 bases between the two germline ends. CDR3 length: 14 amino acids. The germline V gene encodes CDR1 MDHEN and CDR2 SYDVKM. CDR3 DNA: TGTGCCAGCAGTTGGGGAGTCATGAACACTGAAGCTTTCTTT. Its translation is CASSWGVMNTEAFF.

The CDR3 sequence: CATRRGGEAFF. In DNA, the CDR3 is TGTGCCACCAGGAGAGGGGGTGAAGCTTTCTTT. The chain carries TRBV27 and TRBJ1-1; D is possibly TRBD1 (6 bases). V shed 10 bases and J shed 7 bases, with 13 bases lying between them. This CDR3 spans 11 amino acids. The germline CDR1 and CDR2 sequences are MNHEY and SMNVEV (reference sequence).

The chain combines TRBV20-1 with TRBJ2-7; D gene unclear. The CDR3 runs 14 residues. V lost 3 bases to trimming and J lost 2 bases, with 14 bases between them. The germline V gene encodes CDR1 DFQATT and CDR2 SNEGSKA (reference sequence). CDR3 nucleotides: TGCAGTGCTAGCTCAGACCCCCTAACCTACGAGCAGTACTTC. This encodes CSASSDPLTYEQYF.

Points on this clonotype: Compared with germline, one end of the junction differs, possibly owing to a read error. The chain uses TRBV7-9 and TRBJ1-2; no reliable D call. This CDR3 has 15 amino acids. The germline V gene encodes CDR1 SEHNR and CDR2 FQNEAQ (reference sequence). CDR3 loop: CASSLERRVHYGYTF. In nucleotides, the CDR3 is TGTGCCAGTAGCTTAGAAAGGAGGGTTCACTATGGCTACACCTTC.

This chain uses TRBV18 with TRBJ1-1, with D hard to call. Trimming cost V 3 bases and J 4 bases, with 15 bases left between them. The CDR3 length is 15 residues. Germline loops: CDR1 KGHSH, CDR2 LQKENI. The CDR3 sequence: CASSPYGDLGTEAFF. DNA of the CDR3: TGTGCCAGCTCACCTTACGGGGATCTAGGCACTGAAGCTTTCTTT.

The chain uses TRBV30 and TRBJ2-1; TRBD1 agrees at 8 bases. This CDR3 comprises 16 residues. V gave up 4 bases and J gave up 1 base; unmatched junction bases: 9. Germline values: CDR1 GTSNPN, CDR2 SVGIG (reference sequence). The CDR3 loop is CAWKTTGGKSYNEQFF. The CDR3 coding sequence is TGTGCCTGGAAAACTACAGGGGGAAAGTCCTACAATGAGCAGTTCTTC.

V is TRBV20-1 and J is TRBJ2-1, with D uncertain. Trimming took off 5 bases at V and 1 base at J, with 12 bases between the two ends. Germline CDR1 DFQATT, CDR2 SNEGSKA (reference sequence). CDR3 length: 14 amino acids. CDR3 nucleotide sequence: TGCAGTGCTCTCCCCCCAAGTTCCTACAATGAGCAGTTCTTC. Translated, it gives CSALPPSSYNEQFF.

This clonotype was seen once. The CDR3 nucleotides read TGTGCCAGTAGGTGGGAGAGTGAGCAGTTCTTC. Translating it yields CASRWESEQFF. The V call is TRBV19, the J call TRBJ2-1; D is possibly TRBD2 (5 bases). CDR1 is LNHDA, CDR2 SQIVND, per germline (reference sequence). This CDR3 comprises 11 residues. V shed 6 bases and J shed 9 bases, with 9 bases lying between them.

This clonotype is a singleton in its sample. The chain is built from TRBV5-1 and TRBJ1-1, with 8 bases identical to TRBD1. Trimming removed 8 bases from V and 1 base from J; junction bases left unmatched: 7. CDR1 and CDR2 from the germline V gene are SGHRS and YFSETQ. The CDR3 runs to 14 residues. The CDR3 bases are TGCGCCAGTACGTCCGGACAGGGGAACACTGAAGCTTTCTTT. Protein: CASTSGQGNTEAFF.